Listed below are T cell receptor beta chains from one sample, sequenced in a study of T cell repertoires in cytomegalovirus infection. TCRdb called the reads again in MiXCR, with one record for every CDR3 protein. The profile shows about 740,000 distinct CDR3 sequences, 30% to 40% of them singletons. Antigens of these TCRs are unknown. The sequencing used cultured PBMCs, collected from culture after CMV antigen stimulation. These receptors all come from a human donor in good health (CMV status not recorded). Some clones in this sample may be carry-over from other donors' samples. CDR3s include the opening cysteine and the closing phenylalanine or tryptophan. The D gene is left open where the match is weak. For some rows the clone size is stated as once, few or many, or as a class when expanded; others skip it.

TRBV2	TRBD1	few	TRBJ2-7	CASSGVGTAAYEQYF	TGTGCCAGCAGTGGAGTCGGGACAGCAGCCTACGAGCAGTACTTC
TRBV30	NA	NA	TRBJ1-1	CAWSWDPGGTTEAFF	TGTGCCTGGAGCTGGGACCCCGGAGGTACCACTGAAGCTTTCTTT
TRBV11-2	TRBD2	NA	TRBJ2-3	CASSPGTRGTDTQYF	TGTGCCAGCAGCCCCGGGACTAGGGGCACAGATACGCAGTATTTT
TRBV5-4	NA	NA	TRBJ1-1	CASSSLDTRAEAFF	TGTGCCAGCAGCTCCTTGGACACGAGGGCTGAAGCTTTCTTT
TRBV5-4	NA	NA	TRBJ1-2	CASSIDRNYGYTF	TGTGCCAGCAGCATTGACAGAAACTATGGCTACACCTTC
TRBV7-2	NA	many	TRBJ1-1	CASSLVGAGGDTEAFF	TGTGCCAGCAGCTTAGTTGGTGCGGGGGGAGATACTGAAGCTTTCTTT
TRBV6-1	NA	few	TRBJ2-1	CASSGYYNEQFF	TGTGCCAGCAGTGGGTACTACAATGAGCAGTTCTTC
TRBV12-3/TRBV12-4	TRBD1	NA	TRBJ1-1	CASSFPTGLLNTEAFF	TGTGCCAGCAGTTTCCCGACAGGGTTGTTGAACACTGAAGCTTTCTTT
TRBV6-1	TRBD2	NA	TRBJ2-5	CASSERGEWQETQYF	TGTGCCAGCAGTGAACGGGGGGAGTGGCAAGAGACCCAGTACTTC
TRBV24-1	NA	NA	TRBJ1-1	CATSDPRGGTEAFF	TGTGCCACCAGTGACCCCCGGGGGGGCACTGAAGCTTTCTTT
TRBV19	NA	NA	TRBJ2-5	CATSTGRQETQYF	TGTGCCACCTCGACAGGGAGGCAAGAGACCCAGTACTTC
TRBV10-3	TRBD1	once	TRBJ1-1	CAIRQPGQGNTEAFF	TGTGCCATCAGGCAACCGGGACAGGGGAACACTGAAGCTTTCTTT
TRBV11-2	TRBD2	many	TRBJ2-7	CASSLEKGAAGGGYEQYF	TGTGCCAGCAGCTTAGAGAAGGGTGCAGCGGGGGGCGGCTACGAGCAGTACTTC
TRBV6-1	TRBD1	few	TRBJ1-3	CASSEDAGTGGNTIYF	TGTGCCAGCAGTGAAGATGCCGGGACAGGGGGAAACACCATATATTTT
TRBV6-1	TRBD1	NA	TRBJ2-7	CASSGTGGSYEQYF	TGTGCCAGCAGTGGGACAGGGGGCTCCTACGAGCAGTACTTC
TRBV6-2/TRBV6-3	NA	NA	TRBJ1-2	CASSYERQEANYGYTF	TGTGCCAGCAGTTACGAAAGACAGGAAGCTAACTATGGCTACACCTTC
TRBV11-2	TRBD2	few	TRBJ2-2	CASSLRGRRGLGTGELFF	TGTGCCAGCAGCCTTAGAGGGCGGCGGGGACTAGGAACCGGGGAGCTGTTTTTT
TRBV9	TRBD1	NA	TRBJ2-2	CASSVGTGGYTGELFF	TGTGCCAGCAGCGTAGGGACAGGGGGCTACACCGGGGAGCTGTTTTTT
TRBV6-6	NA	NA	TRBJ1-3	CASSYAGAGNTIYF	TGTGCCAGCAGTTACGCCGGAGCTGGAAACACCATATATTTT
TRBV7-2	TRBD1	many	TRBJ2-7	CASSSPWTGDYEQYF	TGTGCCAGCAGCTCCCCTTGGACAGGAGACTACGAGCAGTACTTC
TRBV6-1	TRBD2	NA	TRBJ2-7	CASRGTSGIHYEQYF	TGTGCCAGCAGGGGGACTAGCGGGATTCACTACGAGCAGTACTTC
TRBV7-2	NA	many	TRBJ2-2	CASSSAGSNTGELFF	TGTGCCAGCAGCTCCGCAGGATCAAACACCGGGGAGCTGTTTTTT
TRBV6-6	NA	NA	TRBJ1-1	CASSYGAQATRAGKGEAFF	TGTGCCAGCAGTTACGGGGCTCAAGCCACTAGAGCGGGAAAGGGTGAAGCTTTCTTT
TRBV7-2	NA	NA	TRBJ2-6	CASSLVLQGMLAGANVLTF	TGTGCCAGCAGCTTAGTGTTACAGGGCATGTTGGCTGGGGCCAACGTCCTGACTTTC
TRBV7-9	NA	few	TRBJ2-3	CASSPPVDTQYF	TGTGCCAGCAGCCCCCCGGTAGATACGCAGTATTTT
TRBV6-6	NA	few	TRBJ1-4	CASRPGKEKLFF	TGTGCCAGCAGGCCGGGAAAGGAAAAACTGTTTTTT
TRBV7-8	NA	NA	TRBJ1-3	CASSLGHEGDTIYF	TGTGCCAGCAGCCTAGGACACGAGGGGGACACCATATATTTT
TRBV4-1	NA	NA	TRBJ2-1	CASSRGGGVNEQFF	TGCGCCAGCAGCCGGGGAGGAGGGGTGAATGAGCAGTTCTTC
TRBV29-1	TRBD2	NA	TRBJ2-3	CSVEDPSGTSTDTQYF	TGCAGCGTTGAAGACCCCAGCGGGACGAGCACAGATACGCAGTATTTT
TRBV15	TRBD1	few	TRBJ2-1	CATSRVIRRDSEQFF	TGTGCCACCAGCAGAGTAATTCGCAGGGACAGTGAGCAGTTCTTC
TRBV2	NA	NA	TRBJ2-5	CASSAAQKETQYF	TGTGCCAGCAGTGCGGCCCAGAAAGAGACCCAGTACTTC
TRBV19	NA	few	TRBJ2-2	CASSMGQGLDGELFF	TGTGCCAGTAGTATGGGGCAGGGGCTGGACGGGGAGCTGTTTTTT
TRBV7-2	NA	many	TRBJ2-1	CASSLAGSLYNEQFF	TGTGCCAGCAGCTTAGCCGGGTCCCTTTACAATGAGCAGTTCTTC